The 20 T cell receptor beta chains given below trace back to one sample, sequenced in a study of identical twins. TCRdb recomputed calls from the 5' RACE reads with MiXCR, one row per CDR3 protein. The data contain about 150,000 distinct CDR3 sequences, around 3.5% of them singletons. The sequencing sample was made of memory T cells sorted from blood. The receptor set was obtained from a man aged 18-30 years in good health.

The CDR3 sequence: CAWSTGTAHEQYF. CDR3 coding DNA: TGTGCCTGGAGCACCGGGACAGCCCACGAGCAGTACTTC. The chain is built from TRBV30 and TRBJ2-7, with 7 bases fitting TRBD1. The CDR3 length is 13 residues. The ends lost 3 bases at V and 5 bases at J; junction bases unmatched: 7. Germline CDR1 is GTSNPN and CDR2 is SVGIG (reference sequence).

This clonotype was detected ten times or more. The gene calls are TRBV7-3 and TRBJ2-7; 9 bases fit TRBD2. Trimming took 3 bases from V and 7 from J; bases not matched to a gene: 7. The germline CDR1 and CDR2 sequences are SGHTA and FQGTGA. This CDR3 comprises 14 residues. The CDR3 nucleotides are TGTGCCAGCAGCTTGGGCGGGAGGGAGATGGAGCAGTACTTC. This sequence encodes CASSLGGREMEQYF.

This clonotype came up many times. This chain links TRBV7-9 with TRBJ1-1; a weak D match, TRBD1 (6 bases). The CDR3 runs to 14 residues. Germline CDR1 and CDR2: SEHNR and FQNEAQ (reference sequence). V lost 5 bases and J 10 bases, leaving 20 bases between the germline ends. The CDR3 DNA reads as TGTGCCAGCAGCATGTCCGGGACCGTCAGGGGAGCTTTCTTT. This gives the protein CASSMSGTVRGAFF.

There are many counts of this clonotype. This CDR3 reads CASRTPRGTGNYGYTF. The CDR3 DNA follows: TGTGCCAGTAGAACCCCCAGAGGGACGGGGAACTATGGCTACACCTTC. This rearrangement joins TRBV19 to TRBJ1-2, with a weak D call TRBD1 (5 bases). Germline V gene data show CDR1 as LNHDA and CDR2 as SQIVND (reference sequence). The CDR3 extends over 16 amino acids. Trimming stripped 6 bases from V and 2 bases from J, with 19 bases between.

This clonotype was found many times. The CDR3 reads CASSWGTGDSPLHF. The CDR3 nucleotides read TGTGCCAGCAGCTGGGGGACAGGGGATTCACCCCTCCACTTT. The gene calls are TRBV7-9 and TRBJ1-6; 10 bases are a match to TRBD1. Germline CDR1 reads SEHNR; CDR2 reads FQNEAQ (reference sequence). The CDR3 consists of 14 residues. With 4 bases clipped from V and 8 bases from J, the junction kept 2 bases outside the gene matches.

This clonotype was found many times. The J gene is TRBJ1-1, the V gene TRBV6-1; D unclear. The CDR3 runs 15 residues. The germline V and J ends were trimmed by 6 bases and 4 bases, with 18 bases remaining between them. In germline, CDR1 is MNHNS, CDR2 SASEGT. The CDR3 loop reads CASREQGWRGTEAFF. CDR3 bases: TGTGCCAGCAGAGAGCAAGGGTGGCGGGGCACTGAAGCTTTCTTT.

This clonotype has at least ten counts. V gene TRBV10-3 combines with J gene TRBJ1-6; TRBD1 might be the D (6 bases). Germline CDR1 ENHRY, CDR2 SYGVKD. There are 14 residues in the CDR3. Trimming left V 5 bases short and J 8 bases short, with 13 bases between. CDR3 bases: TGTGCCATCAGTCAAACAGGGCGGGATTCACCCCTCCACTTT. It specifies CAISQTGRDSPLHF.

The V and J genes are TRBV18 and TRBJ2-3, with 7 bases matching TRBD1. Germline CDR1 reads KGHSH; CDR2 reads LQKENI. V dropped 3 bases and J dropped 6; count of bases not matched to a gene: 9. The CDR3 is 15 residues long. The CDR3 loop is CASSPRKGAIDTQYF. The CDR3 coding sequence is TGTGCCAGCTCACCCCGGAAGGGGGCGATCGATACGCAGTATTTT.

This clonotype was recorded at least ten times. The chain links TRBV12-3 or TRBV12-4 to TRBJ2-5; D is possibly TRBD2 (5 bases). V was shortened by 6 bases and J by 2 bases, with 7 bases between the two germline ends. The CDR3 length is 12 residues. The CDR3 DNA is TGTGCCAGCAGCCGCGGGCAAGAGACCCAGTACTTC. This encodes CASSRGQETQYF.

J is TRBJ2-6 and V is TRBV11-1; 7 bases agree with TRBD2. CDR1 is SGHAT, CDR2 FQDESV, per germline (reference sequence). Germline trimming cut 8 bases from V and 2 bases from J; bases unmatched to any gene: 6. The CDR3 loop spans 15 amino acids. The CDR3 loop reads CASGGGLAGANVLTF. The CDR3 bases are TGTGCCAGCGGGGGAGGGTTGGCTGGGGCCAACGTCCTGACTTTC.

This clonotype was recorded at least ten times. CDR3 region: CASSQARLNEQFF. CDR3 in DNA: TGTGCCAGCAGCCAAGCCCGACTAAATGAGCAGTTCTTC. The chain uses TRBV14 and TRBJ2-1; D may be TRBD2 (5 bases). The CDR3 has 13 residues. Germline CDR1 SGHDN, CDR2 FVKESK. Trimming pared 1 base from V and 7 bases from J, leaving 8 bases between.

This clonotype was counted many times. V usage is TRBV20-1 and J usage is TRBJ1-2; D unclear. Germline V gene data show CDR1 as DFQATT and CDR2 as SNEGSKA (reference sequence). The CDR3 totals 8 residues. CDR3 sequence (DNA): TGCAGGATGGGTGGCTACACCTTC. Translating it yields CRMGGYTF.

The CDR3 spells CASSPANRYEQFF. DNA of the CDR3: TGTGCCAGCTCACCAGCAAATCGGTATGAGCAGTTCTTC. This sequence joins TRBV18 and TRBJ2-1; D ambiguous. The germline gives CDR1 KGHSH, CDR2 LQKENI. V dropped 2 bases and J dropped 8 bases, with 10 bases sitting between them. The CDR3 spans 13 residues.

This clonotype appeared many times. This rearrangement joins TRBV28 to TRBJ2-3, with 14 bases that match TRBD2. CDR1 MDHEN and CDR2 SYDVKM come from the germline V gene. This CDR3 has 17 residues. Losses at the gene ends were 5 bases for V and 6 bases for J; bases not matched to a gene: 10. The CDR3 protein is CASSLLGLAGAPDTQYF. CDR3 bases: TGTGCCAGCAGTCTCCTGGGACTAGCGGGAGCTCCGGATACGCAGTATTTT. The full variable domain, completed using reference TRBV28 and TRBJ2-3, is DVKVTQSSRYLVKRTGEKVFLECVQDMDHENMFWYRQDPGLGLRLIYFSYDVKMKEKGDIPEGYSVSREKKERFSLILESASTNQTSMYLCASSLLGLAGAPDTQYFGPGTRLTVL.

This clonotype was picked up many times. The chain couples TRBV5-1 to TRBJ1-4; tentative D call: TRBD1 (6 bases). V was shortened by 3 bases and J by 1 base, with 10 bases between the two germline ends. The CDR3 runs to 15 residues. CDR1 and CDR2 from the germline V gene are SGHRS and YFSETQ. CDR3 residues: CASSSTGITNEKLFF. The CDR3, as DNA: TGCGCCAGCAGCTCTACAGGGATAACTAATGAAAAACTGTTTTTT.

There are many counts of this clonotype. This chain links TRBV10-3 with TRBJ1-1, with unresolved D. Between the trimmed V and J ends, which lost 4 bases and 1 base, there was a span of 7 bases. The length of the CDR3 is 13 residues. Per the germline V gene, CDR1 is ENHRY and CDR2 is SYGVKD. The CDR3 region has the DNA TGTGCCATCAGTGCCCTGGCGAACACTGAAGCTTTCTTT. It yields the protein CAISALANTEAFF.

This clonotype was seen ten or more times. The chain combines TRBV12-3 or TRBV12-4 with TRBJ2-3; D might be TRBD2 (5 bases). The CDR3 consists of 16 residues. Trimming removed 2 bases from V and 2 bases from J, with 14 bases in between. CDR3 nucleotide sequence: TGTGCCAGCAGTTTATCGAGAGCGGAAAACACAGATACGCAGTATTTT. Translated: CASSLSRAENTDTQYF.

This clonotype was found many times. This chain uses TRBV7-2 with TRBJ2-5; D possibly corresponds to TRBD2 (6 bases). This CDR3 comprises 13 residues. Per the germline V gene, CDR1 is SGHTA and CDR2 is FQGNSA. V lost 2 bases and J lost 5, with 9 bases in between. The CDR3 coding sequence is TGTGCCAGCAGCTTAAGGCGGGGCGAGACCCAGTACTTC. Translation gives CASSLRRGETQYF.

This clonotype has more than one count but fewer than ten. The chain recombines TRBV20-1 with TRBJ2-1; a possible D gene is TRBD2 (5 bases). Germline V gene sequence: CDR1 DFQATT, CDR2 SNEGSKA (reference sequence). V lost 6 bases and J lost 6, with 12 bases in between. The CDR3 is 12 amino acids. The CDR3 is CSARGTRNEQFF. CDR3 sequence (DNA): TGCAGTGCCCGGGGAACGCGCAATGAGCAGTTCTTC.

This clonotype showed up many times. The J gene is TRBJ1-3, the V gene TRBV6-2 or TRBV6-3; D is uncertain. The CDR3 has 12 residues. Germline lookup yields CDR1 MNHEY and CDR2 SVGEGT. V was pared by 10 bases and J by 2 bases, with 9 bases between. The CDR3 loop is CATKIAGNTIYF. The CDR3 DNA is TGTGCCACGAAGATCGCTGGAAACACCATATATTTT.